What follows are 15 T cell receptor beta chains derived from one specimen sequenced in a study of vaccination and CD4 T cells after COVID-19 (dated by TCRdb to the early 2020s). These TCRs are of unknown antigen specificity. Receptors were amplified or captured by PCR. TCRdb shows the sequencer as Illumina iSeq 100. DNA from cultured CD4+ T cells was subjected to TCR sequencing with the Oncomine TCR Beta short-read assay at the Johns Hopkins FTIC core. In TCRdb, the public reads were trimmed at Q25 with fastp and aligned with MiXCR, with productive beta chains retained. All rows with the same CDR3 protein become a single entry with the most common DNA and genes. Across this sample there are some 12,000 distinct CDR3 sequences, with about half seen only once. 10% to 13% of the sample rests with the top ten. Interpreted using the paper, the treatment or condition label stands for: 10-day PBMC culture with coronavirus spike peptide pools or control peptides (ViraFEST assay).

The sequenced sample consisted of CD4+ T cells from blood, cultured in vitro. The receptors derive from a human donor who had recovered from COVID-19.

This rearrangement joins TRBV7-9 to TRBJ2-3; D may be TRBD2 (6 bases). Trimming stripped 5 bases from V and 0 bases from J, with 9 bases between. Germline V lookup: CDR1 SEHNR, CDR2 FQNEAQ (reference sequence). The CDR3 consists of 14 residues. The CDR3, as DNA: TGTGCCAGCAGCCCCAGCGGGAGCACAGATACGCAGTATTTT. This encodes CASSPSGSTDTQYF.

The gene calls are TRBV6-1 and TRBJ1-1; D may be TRBD1 (5 bases). The germline CDR1 and CDR2 sequences are MNHNS and SASEGT. The CDR3 is 13 amino acids. V lost 6 bases, J lost 1 base, and 9 bases lay in between. CDR3 nucleotide sequence: TGTGCCAGCAGATTTGACAGGAACACTGAAGCTTTCTTT. The encoded protein is CASRFDRNTEAFF.

This clonotype was detected a few times. V and J are TRBV20-1 and TRBJ2-1, with 14 bases matching TRBD2. Trimming at V came to 3 bases and at J to 12 bases, leaving 10 bases not matched to a gene. Per the germline V gene, CDR1 is DFQATT and CDR2 is SNEGSKA (reference sequence). The CDR3 has 15 residues. The CDR3 spells CSASLGLAGAPWQFF. CDR3 coding DNA: TGCAGTGCTAGTCTGGGACTAGCGGGAGCGCCTTGGCAGTTCTTC.

The chain carries TRBV14 and TRBJ1-1; D uncertain. V shed 2 bases and J shed 5 bases, with 12 bases lying between them. The CDR3 spans 14 residues. Germline CDR1 is SGHDN and CDR2 is FVKESK. The CDR3 reads CASSQLGPGTEAFF. CDR3 DNA sequence: TGTGCCAGCAGCCAACTAGGACCGGGGACTGAAGCTTTCTTT.

As regards this clonotype: The junction departs from germline at one end; a sequencing error may be responsible. The chain links TRBV7-2 to TRBJ1-2; D gene unclear. The CDR3 is made up of 13 amino acids. Germline V gives CDR1 SGHTA, CDR2 FQGNSA. In DNA, the CDR3 is TGTGTCAGCAGCCCCCCGGGTCGGTATGGCTACACCTTC. This gives the protein CVSSPPGRYGYTF.

There are a few counts of this clonotype. The chain links TRBV20-1 to TRBJ2-7; TRBD2 matches 7 bases. Germline V gene sequence: CDR1 DFQATT, CDR2 SNEGSKA (reference sequence). J was trimmed by 4 bases and V by 0 bases; bases with no gene match: 0. The CDR3 extends over 12 amino acids. As DNA, the CDR3 is TGCAGTGCTAGAGAGCGGGAGTACGAGCAGTACTTC. This translates into CSAREREYEQYF.

The chain links TRBV6-2 or TRBV6-3 to TRBJ1-1; D not resolved. V dropped 7 bases and J dropped 1 base, with 16 bases sitting between them. This CDR3 comprises 15 residues. Germline V lookup: CDR1 MNHEY, CDR2 SVGEGT. The CDR3 bases are TGTGCCAGCACCGACGCCGGCAGATCGAACACTGAAGCTTTCTTT. Translating it yields CASTDAGRSNTEAFF.

V and J are TRBV21-1 and TRBJ2-1; the table's D call of TRBD2 was not tested on the DNA. TRBV21-1 is designated a pseudogene. The CDR3 consists of 16 residues. CDR3 protein: CASSKTSGRNMGEQFF. The CDR3 coding sequence is TGTGCCAGCAGCAAGACCAGCGGGAGAAATATGGGTGAGCAGTTCTTC.

This clonotype was seen a few times. The CDR3 loop is CASSFPLAGGPRNNEQFF. CDR3 nucleotide sequence: TGTGCCAGCAGCTTTCCTTTAGCGGGAGGGCCTAGAAACAATGAGCAGTTCTTC. The chain uses TRBV7-8 and TRBJ2-1, with 11 bases fitting TRBD2. Germline CDR1 SGHVS, CDR2 FQNEAQ. V shed 3 bases and J 5 bases; nucleotides not matched to a gene: 12. There are 18 residues in the CDR3.

This clonotype turned up a few times. The chain recombines TRBV6-2 or TRBV6-3 with TRBJ1-1, with 9 bases lining up with TRBD1. Germline loops: CDR1 MNHEY, CDR2 SVGEGT. The CDR3 covers 14 residues. The V segment lost 5 bases and the J segment 2 bases; nucleotides outside the gene matches: 3. This CDR3 reads CASSRDRVNTEAFF. The CDR3, as DNA: TGTGCCAGCAGTCGGGACAGGGTCAACACTGAAGCTTTCTTT.

The rearrangement uses TRBV6-2 or TRBV6-3 and TRBJ1-2, with a weak D call TRBD1 (5 bases). Germline assignment: CDR1 MNHEY and CDR2 SVGEGT. CDR3 length equals 17 residues. V was clipped by 4 bases and J by 3 bases, with 21 bases between them. Written as DNA, the CDR3 is TGTGCCAGCAGTTCCCTACTGGGCCCCGGGACTTACTATGGCTACACCTTC. This gives the protein CASSSLLGPGTYYGYTF.

The J gene is TRBJ1-6, the V gene TRBV14; 9 nucleotides match TRBD1. From germline, CDR1 is SGHDN and CDR2 FVKESK. The length of the CDR3 is 15 residues. J gave up 5 bases and V 2 bases, and 1 base lay outside the gene matches. The CDR3 DNA sequence: TGTGCCAGCAGCCAACGGGACAGGGATAATTCACCCCTCCACTTT. Its protein product is CASSQRDRDNSPLHF.

The chain couples TRBV11-3 to TRBJ2-1, with 11 bases identical to TRBD2. Germline CDR1 and CDR2: SGHNT and YENEEA. J was trimmed by 0 bases and V by 6 bases; bases with no gene match: 4. The CDR3 length is 16 residues. The CDR3 DNA sequence: TGTGCCAGCAGTTCAACTAGCGGGAGCTCCTACAATGAGCAGTTCTTC. Its protein is CASSSTSGSSYNEQFF.

This clonotype has only one observation. This chain uses TRBV6-2 or TRBV6-3 with TRBJ2-5, with 7 nucleotides matching TRBD2. The CDR3 runs 13 residues. With V trimmed by 8 bases and J by 4 bases, 7 bases remained unmatched. Germline V lookup: CDR1 MNHEY, CDR2 SVGEGT. In nucleotides, the CDR3 is TGTGCCAGCGGGAGGACTAGTCTAGAGACCCAGTACTTC. This sequence encodes CASGRTSLETQYF.

This clonotype is classed as medium-sized. The chain combines TRBV20-1 with TRBJ1-5; TRBD1 might be the D (6 bases). This CDR3 comprises 14 residues. V dropped 7 bases and J dropped 1 base, with 14 bases sitting between them. The germline V gene encodes CDR1 DFQATT and CDR2 SNEGSKA (reference sequence). The CDR3 reads CSGLTGVSNQPQHF. The CDR3, as DNA: TGCAGTGGTTTGACAGGAGTCAGCAATCAGCCCCAGCATTTT.